The 25 T cell receptor beta chains below come from one sample, sequenced in a study of patients and donors after allogeneic stem cell transplantation. MiXCR, run by TCRdb on the RT-PCR reads, gives a single entry per CDR3 protein. The table lists 24,000 or so distinct CDR3 sequences, 29% of them singletons, with more than 45% in the top ten. Sequences were obtained from blood, either unsorted or a sorted T cell fraction (not recorded which). Receptors were obtained from a human donor who was either an allogeneic HSCT recipient or a stem cell or donor lymphocyte infusion donor (not recorded which). It is not recorded whose cells these are; they may come from a transplant donor.

The rearrangement uses TRBV4-3 and TRBJ2-5; no clear D. Deletions cut 1 base from V and 1 base from J, with 4 bases between. Germline CDR1 reads LGHNA; CDR2 reads YSLEER. The length of the CDR3 is 13 residues. The CDR3 is CASSQATQETQYF. The CDR3 DNA sequence: TGCGCCAGCAGCCAAGCTACCCAAGAGACCCAGTACTTC.

In this sample, this clonotype turned up a few times. The genes are TRBV7-9 and TRBJ1-4; 7 bases fit TRBD1. The CDR3 runs to 14 residues. Germline V lookup: CDR1 SEHNR, CDR2 FQNEAQ (reference sequence). Unmatched junction bases numbered 2, after V lost 2 bases and J lost 5 bases. The CDR3 reads CASSLTGENEKLFF. In nucleotides, the CDR3 is TGTGCCAGCAGCTTAACAGGGGAGAATGAAAAACTGTTTTTT.

This clonotype was seen a few times. Germline and junction disagree at one end, which may indicate a read error. The chain is built from TRBV4-1 and TRBJ1-2; D gene ambiguous. The CDR3 contains 13 residues. Germline CDR1 MGHRA, CDR2 YSYEKL. The CDR3, as DNA: TGCGCCAGCAGCCAAATCTTTGTATCCGATCGACTCTTC. Encoded protein: CASSQIFVSDRLF.

This clonotype was counted ten times or more. The rearrangement joins TRBV12-3 or TRBV12-4 to TRBJ1-5, with TRBD1 as a possible D gene (6 bases). The V end lost 8 bases, the J end lost 9 bases, and 14 bases lay between the germline ends. CDR3 size: 12 residues. This CDR3 is CASGQLSGPQHF. DNA for the CDR3: TGTGCCAGCGGACAGTTAAGTGGGCCCCAGCATTTT.

This clonotype was detected only a few times. CDR3 DNA sequence: TGTGCCAGCAGTCCCTTCAGACAGGCCCTGAACACTGAAGCTTTCTTT. Amino acids: CASSPFRQALNTEAFF. This chain links TRBV28 with TRBJ1-1, with D possibly TRBD1 on 6 matching bases. V was cut by 5 bases and J by 0 bases, with 16 bases left in between. From germline, CDR1 is MDHEN and CDR2 SYDVKM. This CDR3 comprises 16 residues.

The chain is built from TRBV6-5 and TRBJ2-3, with 8 bases that match TRBD2. The trim removed 0 bases at V and 0 bases at J, leaving 8 bases unmatched. This CDR3 is built from 18 residues. Germline V gives CDR1 MNHEY, CDR2 SVGAGI. The CDR3 DNA reads as TGTGCCAGCAGTTACTCCGGGGGGGCCCCATCTAGCACAGATACGCAGTATTTT. Protein sequence: CASSYSGGAPSSTDTQYF.

This clonotype was observed a few times. The chain uses TRBV6-5 and TRBJ1-2, with no clear D. This CDR3 region has 15 residues. Germline V gives CDR1 MNHEY, CDR2 SVGAGI. Trimming pared 4 bases from V and 2 bases from J, leaving 14 bases between. The CDR3 DNA reads as TGTGCCAGCAGTTCCTGGGGAGGGATGAACTATGGCTACACCTTC. Protein sequence: CASSSWGGMNYGYTF.

In this sample, this clonotype turned up many times. The V call is TRBV12-3 or TRBV12-4, the J call TRBJ1-5, with D perhaps TRBD1 (6 bases). V dropped 2 bases and J dropped 7 bases, with 9 bases sitting between them. CDR3 size: 13 residues. This chain's CDR3 is CASSLRGDQPQHF. CDR3 DNA: TGTGCCAGCAGTTTAAGGGGGGACCAGCCCCAGCATTTT.

This chain uses TRBV20-1 with TRBJ2-7; TRBD1 might be the D (5 bases). CDR3 length equals 11 residues. Per the germline V gene, CDR1 is DFQATT and CDR2 is SNEGSKA (reference sequence). Trimming took 3 bases from V and 9 from J, leaving 12 bases between them. The CDR3 DNA sequence: TGCAGTGCTAGGGGGCCGAGGAGGCAGTACTTC. The encoded protein is CSARGPRRQYF.

The gene calls are TRBV15 and TRBJ1-1; the match to TRBD1 covers 9 bases. V shed 3 bases, J shed 1 base, and the junction held 6 bases outside the gene matches. The CDR3 runs to 16 residues. Germline V lookup: CDR1 LNHNV, CDR2 YYDKDF (reference sequence). The DNA of the CDR3 is TGTGCCACCAGCAGGATATTACAGGGGGCGAACACTGAAGCTTTCTTT. Residues: CATSRILQGANTEAFF.

In the case of this clonotype: A much larger clone differs by one base, so this may be a read error. The V call is TRBV12-3 or TRBV12-4, the J call TRBJ1-2, with D unclear. The CDR3 totals 13 residues. The CDR3, as DNA: TGTGCCAGCAGCCTTATAGCTAACTATAGCTACACCTTC. It is translated as CASSLIANYSYTF.

The chain links TRBV6-5 to TRBJ1-2; weak D call: TRBD1 (5 bases). This CDR3 comprises 15 residues. Trimming shortened V by 7 bases and J by 2 bases, and 17 bases separated the two germline ends. Per the germline V gene, CDR1 is MNHEY and CDR2 is SVGAGI. The chain's CDR3 is CASKMTARLNYGYTF. CDR3 DNA sequence: TGTGCCAGCAAAATGACAGCCAGGCTCAACTATGGCTACACCTTC.

The CDR3 spells CASRGGRWFF. The CDR3 DNA follows: TGTGCCAGCAGGGGTGGTCGGTGGTTCTTC. V gene TRBV5-6 combines with J gene TRBJ2-1; D not certain. Trimming removed 5 bases from V and 15 bases from J, with 12 bases in between. Germline CDR1 reads SGHDT; CDR2 reads YYEEEE. This CDR3 spans 10 amino acids.

There are a few counts of this clonotype. The chain carries TRBV20-1 and TRBJ1-1; a weak D match, TRBD1 (5 bases). Trimming removed 7 bases at V and 1 base at J, with 10 bases between. The CDR3 sequence is 12 residues long. The germline gives CDR1 DFQATT, CDR2 SNEGSKA (reference sequence). This CDR3 reads CSGGVQNTEAFF. The CDR3 region has the DNA TGCAGTGGGGGGGTCCAGAACACTGAAGCTTTCTTT.

This clonotype was seen only once. This chain uses TRBV11-2 with TRBJ2-3, with D tentatively TRBD2 (6 bases). Germline CDR1 SGHAT, CDR2 FQNNGV. CDR3 length equals 18 residues. V was pared by 4 bases and J by 0 bases, with 20 bases between. In nucleotides, the CDR3 is TGTGCCAGCAGCTCCCCGGGCGCGGGGTGCCCTAGCACAGATACGCAGTATTTT. Protein: CASSSPGAGCPSTDTQYF.

This clonotype was seen a few times. The V gene is TRBV20-1, the J gene TRBJ1-6; maybe TRBD1 (5 bases). Trimming cost V 1 base and J 1 base, with 14 bases left between them. Germline values: CDR1 DFQATT, CDR2 SNEGSKA (reference sequence). The CDR3 spans 17 residues. The CDR3 reads CSARVRVWGSYNSPLHF. CDR3 bases: TGCAGTGCTAGAGTACGAGTCTGGGGGTCCTATAATTCACCCCTCCACTTT.

In the case of this clonotype: Relative to the germline gene, one junction end is altered; a read error may explain this. This rearrangement joins TRBV7-7 to TRBJ2-1; D gene unclear. CDR3 length: 13 amino acids. The V gene's germline CDR1 is SSHAT and CDR2 FNYEAQ (reference sequence). The CDR3, as DNA: TGTGCTAGCAGCTTATCGGCGATCAATGAGCAGTTCTTC. Translation: CASSLSAINEQFF.

In its sample, this clonotype was seen many times. In nucleotides, the CDR3 is TGTGCCAGCAGTTGGGGAGCGGGGGTGGAGACCCAGTACTTC. Protein product: CASSWGAGVETQYF. The V call is TRBV12-3 or TRBV12-4, the J call TRBJ2-5, with 8 bases matching TRBD2. This CDR3 contains 14 residues. V shed 4 bases and J 5 bases; nucleotides not matched to a gene: 6.

The sample holds a few counts of this clonotype. V and J are TRBV2 and TRBJ1-1, with TRBD1 as a possible D gene (5 bases). The germline gives CDR1 SNHLY, CDR2 FYNNEI. V was clipped by 6 bases and J by 5 bases, with 13 bases between them. The CDR3 runs to 13 residues. The CDR3 DNA reads as TGTGCCAGCAGAGGAGGGGCATCGACTGAAGCTTTCTTT. Its protein product is CASRGGASTEAFF.

The chain links TRBV9 to TRBJ1-1; D unresolved. The CDR3 runs 13 residues. Germline loops: CDR1 SGDLS, CDR2 YYNGEE. With 4 bases removed from V and 7 bases from J, the gap between germline ends came to 14 bases. The CDR3 loop is CASSPEGDLEAFF. In DNA, the CDR3 is TGTGCCAGCAGCCCAGAGGGCGATCTTGAAGCTTTCTTT.

This clonotype was picked up one time. This CDR3 fails to terminate in the conserved phenylalanine or tryptophan, so it likely reflects a read error. V is TRBV28 and J is TRBJ1-2, with 12 bases that match TRBD1. The length of the CDR3 is 17 residues. CDR1 is MDHEN and CDR2 is SYDVKM in the germline V gene. V dropped 6 bases and J dropped 4; count of bases not matched to a gene: 12. CDR3 coding DNA: TGTGCCAGCAGGGGGACAGGGGGCTATCACCGGGTCTATGGCTACACCTGC. As protein: CASRGTGGYHRVYGYTC.

This clonotype showed up just a few times. The gene calls are TRBV10-3 and TRBJ2-3; tentatively, D is TRBD2 (5 bases). Trimming stripped 10 bases from V and 7 bases from J, with 12 bases between. The CDR3 spans 11 residues. Germline assignment: CDR1 ENHRY and CDR2 SYGVKD. The CDR3: CATNRGYTQYF. CDR3 in DNA: TGTGCCACCAATCGAGGGTATACGCAGTATTTT.

This clonotype was observed a few times. This rearrangement joins TRBV6-1 to TRBJ1-6; D call uncertain. CDR3 length: 12 residues. Trimming removed 3 bases from V and 15 bases from J, with 12 bases in between. Germline CDR1 and CDR2: MNHNS and SASEGT. CDR3 DNA: TGTGCCAGCAGTGATAGGAGGGATCTCCTCCACTTT. As protein: CASSDRRDLLHF.

This chain joins TRBV25-1 and TRBJ1-1, with 10 positions matching TRBD1. J gave up 1 base and V 4 bases, and 3 bases lay outside the gene matches. Germline lookup yields CDR1 MGHDK and CDR2 SYGVNS. The CDR3 has 15 amino acids. The CDR3 sequence is CASSGRQGANTEAFF. The CDR3 coding sequence is TGTGCCAGCAGTGGCCGACAGGGGGCGAACACTGAAGCTTTCTTT.

A few counts support this clonotype. The CDR3 nucleotides are TGTGCCAGCAGCTCACTTAAGGACAGGGTTAACACAGATACGCAGTATTTT. This translates into CASSSLKDRVNTDTQYF. The gene calls are TRBV7-9 and TRBJ2-3, with TRBD1 identical over 8 bases. The CDR3 runs 17 residues. After removal of 4 bases from V and 2 bases from J, the junction contained 11 bases not matched to a gene. Germline values: CDR1 SEHNR, CDR2 FQNEAQ (reference sequence).